A single sample gave rise to the 12 T cell receptor beta chains below, sequenced in a study of shared clonotypes between healthy human individuals. Method: immunoSEQ multiplex PCR; TCRdb's copy keeps in-frame clones and lacks some. The data hold a few million clones, with 80% to 95% observed a single time. Sequenced material: naive CD4+ T cells from PBMCs. Subset of the sample: CD45RA+ positively selected. The receptors shown here come from a man younger than 35 in good health. Some clones in this sample may be carry-over from other donors' samples.

This chain joins TRBV5-1 and TRBJ2-5, with TRBD1 as a possible D gene (7 bases). V lost 3 bases and J lost 2, with 14 bases in between. Germline CDR1 is SGHRS and CDR2 is YFSETQ. The CDR3 runs 15 residues. Here the CDR3 reads CASSSDRAGQETQYF. The CDR3 DNA reads as TGCGCCAGCAGCTCCGACAGGGCGGGACAAGAGACCCAGTACTTC.

Of note for this clone: Other nucleotide sequences from this sample produce the same CDR3. This rearrangement joins TRBV29-1 to TRBJ2-2; 12 bases fit TRBD2. Germline CDR1 and CDR2: SQVTM and ANQGSEA. The CDR3 covers 15 residues. Losses at the gene ends were 4 bases for V and 0 bases for J; bases not matched to a gene: 0. The CDR3 reads CSVGLAGANTGELFF. The CDR3 DNA reads as TGCAGCGTTGGACTAGCGGGGGCGAACACCGGGGAGCTGTTTTTT.

J is TRBJ2-1 and V is TRBV6-5; the D gene is possibly TRBD1 (5 bases). Germline V lookup: CDR1 MNHEY, CDR2 SVGAGI. The CDR3 is 16 amino acids. With 2 bases removed from V and 7 bases from J, the gap between germline ends came to 18 bases. The CDR3: CASSYGGTGFRNEQFF. Here the CDR3 DNA reads TGTGCCAGCAGTTACGGCGGTACAGGCTTCAGAAATGAGCAGTTCTTC.

The chain employs TRBV4-1 and TRBJ1-5; 8 bases agree with TRBD1. Germline CDR1 and CDR2: MGHRA and YSYEKL. V trimming: 0 bases; J trimming: 5 bases; junction bases outside the gene matches: 6. The CDR3 sequence is 16 residues long. CDR3 DNA: TGCGCCAGCAGCCAAGAATACAGGGGGAACTATCAGCCCCAGCATTTT. It is translated as CASSQEYRGNYQPQHF.

This chain joins TRBV5-4 and TRBJ1-1, with 7 bases that match TRBD1. CDR1 and CDR2 (germline): SGHNT, YYREEE (reference sequence). This CDR3 has 14 residues. V gave up 6 bases and J gave up 5 bases; unmatched junction bases: 10. CDR3 sequence: CASIRQGPLTEAFF. The CDR3 DNA sequence: TGTGCCAGCATTCGACAGGGCCCGTTAACTGAAGCTTTCTTT.

As to this clone: Other DNA sequences in this specimen translate into the identical CDR3. The rearrangement links TRBV28 to TRBJ2-2, with 10 bases fitting TRBD2. V shed 4 bases, J shed 4 bases, and the junction held 3 bases outside the gene matches. CDR3 length equals 15 residues. The germline V gene has CDR1 MDHEN and CDR2 SYDVKM. The CDR3 nucleotides read TGTGCCAGCAGTTCGAGCGGGAGGGGCACCGGGGAGCTGTTTTTT. It translates to CASSSSGRGTGELFF.

This clone occurred once. The V gene is TRBV29-1, the J gene TRBJ1-3; TRBD1 aligns across 7 bases. The junction had 1 base not matched to a gene; V was cut back by 6 bases and J by 2 bases. Germline V gene sequence: CDR1 SQVTM, CDR2 ANQGSEA. This CDR3 spans 12 amino acids. CDR3 sequence (DNA): TGCAGCGTGACAGGGCCTGGAAACACCATATATTTT. Translated: CSVTGPGNTIYF.

The chain joins TRBV6-6 to TRBJ1-5; the D is unclear. The CDR3 consists of 14 residues. V was cut by 2 bases and J by 6 bases, with 11 bases left in between. From germline, CDR1 is MNHNY and CDR2 SVGAGI (reference sequence). CDR3 nucleotides: TGTGCCAGCAGTTACCCCCCGGCGGGTCAGCCCCAGCATTTT. Amino acids: CASSYPPAGQPQHF.

The J gene is TRBJ2-3, the V gene TRBV5-1; 13 bases map to TRBD2. V lost 4 bases to trimming and J lost 3 bases; unmatched junction nucleotides: 5. CDR3 length: 16 residues. Per germline, CDR1 SGHRS and CDR2 YFSETQ. DNA for the CDR3: TGCGCCAGCAGCGCCGGGACTAGCGGGATGACAGATACGCAGTATTTT. Residues: CASSAGTSGMTDTQYF.

The V gene is TRBV9, the J gene TRBJ2-2; a weak D match, TRBD1 (6 bases). V was shortened by 4 bases and J by 2 bases, with 12 bases between the two germline ends. The CDR3 extends over 15 amino acids. Germline V gene lookup returns CDR1 SGDLS and CDR2 YYNGEE. This CDR3 reads CASSPRQENTGELFF. Here the CDR3 DNA reads TGTGCCAGCAGCCCCCGACAGGAAAACACCGGGGAGCTGTTTTTT.

V gene TRBV25-1 combines with J gene TRBJ1-6; D not certain. The ends were cut back, 4 bases at V and 4 bases at J, with 11 bases in the middle. Per germline, CDR1 MGHDK and CDR2 SYGVNS. This CDR3 is built from 15 residues. CDR3: CASSGLTEYNSPLHF. The CDR3 DNA reads as TGTGCCAGCAGTGGGCTGACCGAGTATAATTCACCCCTCCACTTT.

The chain is built from TRBV9 and TRBJ2-3; 8 nucleotides match TRBD2. CDR1 is SGDLS, CDR2 YYNGEE, per germline. Germline trimming cut 0 bases from V and 3 bases from J; bases unmatched to any gene: 12. CDR3 length equals 18 residues. For the CDR3, the DNA is TGTGCCAGCAGCGTAGCAGGTATACGCGGGAGGAAGACAGATACGCAGTATTTT. This codes for CASSVAGIRGRKTDTQYF. Full variable domain (rest looked up from reference TRBV9 and TRBJ2-3): DSGVTQTPKHLITATGQRVTLRCSPRSGDLSVYWYQQSLDQGLQFLIQYYNGEERAKGNILERFSAQQFPDLHSELNLSSLELGDSALYFCASSVAGIRGRKTDTQYFGPGTRLTVL.